The T cell receptor beta chain under discussion was sequenced for a study of blood T cell repertoires in COVID-19. The V end lost 3 bases, the J end lost 5 bases, and 10 bases lay between the germline ends. The CDR3 is made up of 13 amino acids. Generated by immunoSEQ multiplex PCR, the TCRdb table keeps only in-frame clones and is missing some. The sample carries roughly 310,000 clones, over 85% recorded once. This sequence originates from a man aged 60 to 69 who had recovered from COVID-19. Material: PBMCs or T cells enriched from blood (not recorded which). J is TRBJ2-5 and V is TRBV12-3 or TRBV12-4, with TRBD2 as a possible D gene (7 bases). The chain's CDR3 is CASSFGGRETQYF. The CDR3 DNA reads as TGTGCCAGCAGTTTCGGGGGGCGGGAGACCCAGTACTTC.